One and the same sample provided the 14 T cell receptor beta chains below, sequenced in a study of beta chain features in type 1 diabetes. The investigators reverse transcribed all of the isolated RNA, so they sequenced expressed TCRB transcripts. Only in-frame clones appear in the TCRdb table, and some are missing; sequencing was by immunoSEQ multiplex PCR. The table records around 500,000 clones, 9.5% to 12% of them present only once. The sample taken for sequencing was naive CD4+ T cells from blood. These receptors all stem from a young woman in good health.

V gene TRBV7-2 combines with J gene TRBJ2-1, with a possible D match to TRBD1 (5 bases). V was cut by 5 bases and J by 3 bases, with 11 bases left in between. The CDR3 has 14 residues. Germline CDR1 SGHTA, CDR2 FQGNSA. The CDR3 DNA reads as TGTGCCAGCAGCGAAGGGGTTAGCTACAATGAGCAGTTCTTC. Amino acids: CASSEGVSYNEQFF.

This rearrangement joins TRBV14 to TRBJ1-5; TRBD1 might be the D (5 bases). From germline, CDR1 is SGHDN and CDR2 FVKESK. Trimming stripped 2 bases from V and 4 bases from J, with 6 bases between. The CDR3 runs to 13 residues. The CDR3, as DNA: TGTGCCAGCAGCCAACGGGGGAATCAGCCCCAGCATTTT. This codes for CASSQRGNQPQHF.

The rearrangement joins TRBV9 to TRBJ2-6, with D uncertain. V was clipped by 7 bases and J by 0 bases, with 8 bases between them. CDR1 is SGDLS, CDR2 YYNGEE, per germline. This CDR3 is built from 14 residues. The DNA for the CDR3 is TGTGCCAGCGGGCGACCCTCTGGGGCCAACGTCCTGACTTTC. Protein sequence: CASGRPSGANVLTF.

The CDR3 DNA is TGTGCCAGCAGTGAAGGACAGGCCAACTACGAGCAGTACTTC. This sequence encodes CASSEGQANYEQYF. The chain couples TRBV25-1 to TRBJ2-7, with 7 bases fitting TRBD1. Germline-derived CDR1 and CDR2 are MGHDK and SYGVNS. V lost 2 bases to trimming and J lost 3 bases; unmatched junction nucleotides: 4. The CDR3 has 14 amino acids.

This clone was seen more than once but under ten times. The chain uses TRBV27 and TRBJ1-1; D unclear. Germline V gives CDR1 MNHEY, CDR2 SMNVEV (reference sequence). Trimming cost V 2 bases and J 5 bases, with 12 bases left between them. The CDR3 contains 14 residues. The CDR3 spells CASSLKGGPTEAFF. CDR3 coding DNA: TGTGCCAGCAGTTTAAAGGGCGGCCCTACTGAAGCTTTCTTT.

The chain joins TRBV7-2 to TRBJ1-4, with 8 positions matching TRBD1. CDR3 size: 14 residues. Losses at the gene ends were 7 bases for V and 4 bases for J; bases not matched to a gene: 5. The germline V gene encodes CDR1 SGHTA and CDR2 FQGNSA. CDR3 sequence: CASIPGQVNEKLFF. The CDR3 nucleotides read TGTGCCAGCATCCCGGGACAGGTTAATGAAAAACTGTTTTTT.

The rearrangement joins TRBV7-2 to TRBJ2-2, with D perhaps matching TRBD1 (6 bases). Trimming removed 2 bases at V and 10 bases at J, with 17 bases between. CDR3 length: 15 residues. Germline V gene sequence: CDR1 SGHTA, CDR2 FQGNSA. The CDR3 bases are TGTGCCAGCAGCTTAAGTCCACAGGGACGGGAGGAGCTGTTTTTT. It is translated as CASSLSPQGREELFF.

This clone was picked up a small number of times. The same CDR3 is also encoded by other DNA sequences in this sample. This CDR3 is CASSLMTGRETQYF. CDR3 sequence (DNA): TGTGCCAGCAGCTTGATGACTGGCCGGGAGACCCAGTACTTC. This chain connects TRBV7-9 to TRBJ2-5, with D uncertain. This CDR3 is built from 14 residues. V lost 3 bases to trimming and J lost 5 bases, with 13 bases between them. CDR1 SEHNR and CDR2 FQNEAQ come from the germline V gene (reference sequence).

This clone showed up many times. The V gene is TRBV30, the J gene TRBJ2-7; perhaps D is TRBD1 or TRBD2 (5 bases each). The length of the CDR3 is 13 residues. Looked up from germline, CDR1 is GTSNPN and CDR2 is SVGIG (reference sequence). V lost 0 bases to trimming and J lost 3 bases, with 9 bases between them. In DNA, the CDR3 is TGTGCCTGGAGTGTTAGGGACGGCTACGAGCAGTACTTC. Protein sequence: CAWSVRDGYEQYF.

DNA for the CDR3: TGTGCCAGCAGTTTGATTGCGGGGCGGGGAGGGTTCTTC. This encodes CASSLIAGRGGFF. This chain uses TRBV27 with TRBJ2-1; D possibly corresponds to TRBD2 (6 bases). V shed 3 bases and J shed 15 bases, with 18 bases lying between them. Germline CDR1 and CDR2: MNHEY and SMNVEV (reference sequence). CDR3 length: 13 residues.

This clone was detected only a few times. V and J are TRBV11-2 and TRBJ2-1; 15 nucleotides align to TRBD2. The CDR3 covers 17 residues. The J segment lost 6 bases and the V segment lost 1 base, leaving 4 bases of the junction unmatched. Germline CDR1 SGHAT, CDR2 FQNNGV. The CDR3: CASSLGTSGRASNEQFF. The DNA for the CDR3 is TGTGCCAGCAGCTTAGGGACTAGCGGGAGGGCCAGCAATGAGCAGTTCTTC.

The chain is built from TRBV29-1 and TRBJ2-7, with D maybe TRBD2 (6 bases). Trimming took 4 bases from V and 1 from J, leaving 11 bases between them. The germline V gene has CDR1 SQVTM and CDR2 ANQGSEA. The CDR3 sequence is 13 residues long. CDR3 region: CSVVGGRSYEQYF. The CDR3 DNA sequence: TGCAGCGTTGTAGGTGGGAGGTCCTACGAGCAGTACTTC.

This clone occurred a few times. The chain joins TRBV5-1 to TRBJ2-6; D is ambiguous. V lost 0 bases, J lost 6 bases, and 13 bases lay in between. CDR1 SGHRS and CDR2 YFSETQ come from the germline V gene. This CDR3 comprises 16 residues. CDR3 bases: TGCGCCAGCAGCTTGGCCCCGGGTGCGGCGGCCAACGTCCTGACTTTC. Translating gives CASSLAPGAAANVLTF. The whole variable domain, remainder taken from reference TRBV5-1 and TRBJ2-6, is KAGVTQTPRYLIKTRGQQVTLSCSPISGHRSVSWYQQTPGQGLQFLFEYFSETQRNKGNFPGRFSGRQFSNSRSEMNVSTLELGDSALYLCASSLAPGAAANVLTFGAGSRLTVL.

This clone was seen a handful of times. CDR3 in amino acids: CASRRFGGEVKNIQYF. In nucleotides, the CDR3 is TGTGCCAGTAGGAGATTCGGGGGGGAGGTCAAAAACATTCAGTACTTC. The V and J genes are TRBV19 and TRBJ2-4, with 8 nucleotides matching TRBD2. V was pared by 6 bases and J by 3 bases, with 10 bases of the junction left unmatched. Germline CDR1 reads LNHDA; CDR2 reads SQIVND (reference sequence). The CDR3 spans 16 residues.